The 15 T cell receptor beta chains in this list originate from one sample, sequenced in a study of human T cells and chemical hapten exposure. Documented time point: pre-sensitization, week 0. Treatment meaning: therapeutic diphenylcyclopropenone sensitization with weekly scalp DPC. One entry per CDR3 protein results from TCRdb running MiXCR on the RACE reads. The sample includes 180,000 or so distinct CDR3 sequences, 25% to 30% of them seen just once. Sequenced here: whole blood, sampled in connection with sensitization to the hapten diphenylcyclopropenone (DPC). These receptors were obtained from a woman under 40 with alopecia areata. Some clones in this sample may be carry-over from other donors' samples.

The rearrangement joins TRBV4-1 to TRBJ1-5; 7 nucleotides align to TRBD1. CDR3 length: 15 residues. Germline CDR1 and CDR2: MGHRA and YSYEKL. J was trimmed by 4 bases and V by 1 base; bases with no gene match: 4. The CDR3 loop reads CASSQARQGNQPQHF. The DNA for the CDR3 is TGCGCCAGCAGCCAAGCCCGACAGGGAAATCAGCCCCAGCATTTT.

This clonotype was recorded a few times. The chain combines TRBV11-1 with TRBJ2-1; 13 bases are a match to TRBD2. In germline, CDR1 is SGHAT, CDR2 FQDESV (reference sequence). V dropped 6 bases and J dropped 1; count of bases not matched to a gene: 3. CDR3 length: 16 amino acids. The chain's CDR3 is CASRLAGGLSYNEQFF. The CDR3 DNA reads as TGTGCCAGCAGACTAGCGGGGGGGCTTTCCTACAATGAGCAGTTCTTC.

The chain recombines TRBV20-1 with TRBJ2-1, with D unclear. In germline, CDR1 is DFQATT, CDR2 SNEGSKA (reference sequence). The CDR3 spans 13 residues. V was trimmed by 5 bases and J by 6 bases, leaving 14 bases between them. The CDR3 loop is CSAPPGISNEQFF. In DNA, the CDR3 is TGCAGTGCTCCACCGGGTATATCCAATGAGCAGTTCTTC.

V usage is TRBV12-3 or TRBV12-4 and J usage is TRBJ1-5; the D is unclear. V gave up 3 bases and J gave up 7 bases, with 10 bases separating them. The CDR3 length is 13 residues. This chain's CDR3 is CASSLGGSQPQHF. The DNA for the CDR3 is TGTGCCAGCAGTTTGGGAGGGTCACAGCCCCAGCATTTT.

The chain uses TRBV21-1 and TRBJ1-2. TRBV21-1 is a known pseudogene. The CDR3 covers 13 residues. The CDR3 is CASRLQPAYGYTF. CDR3 DNA: TGTGCCAGCAGATTACAGCCAGCCTATGGCTACACCTTC.

The V call is TRBV9, the J call TRBJ2-3; 7 bases agree with TRBD1. V lost 1 base and J lost 4; bases outside the gene matches: 6. Germline CDR1 SGDLS, CDR2 YYNGEE. The CDR3 totals 15 residues. CDR3 sequence: CASSVNTGEADTQYF. CDR3 DNA: TGTGCCAGCAGCGTAAATACAGGGGAAGCAGATACGCAGTATTTT. Combining the CDR3 with reference TRBV9 and TRBJ2-3 gives the whole variable domain DSGVTQTPKHLITATGQRVTLRCSPRSGDLSVYWYQQSLDQGLQFLIQYYNGEERAKGNILERFSAQQFPDLHSELNLSSLELGDSALYFCASSVNTGEADTQYFGPGTRLTVL.

This clonotype has more than one count but fewer than ten. The V gene is TRBV6-5, the J gene TRBJ2-7; 12 positions agree with TRBD2. Trimming cost V 2 bases and J 6 bases; bases outside gene matches: 5. The CDR3 covers 15 residues. In germline, CDR1 is MNHEY, CDR2 SVGAGI. The CDR3 protein is CASSYSLAGGREQYF. In DNA form, the CDR3 reads TGTGCCAGCAGTTACAGTCTAGCGGGAGGGCGCGAGCAGTACTTC.

This chain joins TRBV7-8 and TRBJ2-3, with 9 bases fitting TRBD2. This CDR3 region has 17 residues. Germline assignment: CDR1 SGHVS and CDR2 FQNEAQ. The junction had 11 bases not matched to a gene; V was cut back by 5 bases and J by 2 bases. The CDR3 sequence: CASSTPISGGITDTQYF. For the CDR3, the DNA is TGTGCCAGCAGCACACCTATTAGCGGGGGAATCACAGATACGCAGTATTTT.

In its sample, this clonotype was seen a few times. The V gene is TRBV9, the J gene TRBJ2-1; D call uncertain. Trimming stripped 2 bases from V and 0 bases from J, with 12 bases between. Per the germline V gene, CDR1 is SGDLS and CDR2 is YYNGEE. CDR3 size: 16 residues. In DNA, the CDR3 is TGTGCCAGCAGCGTGAGTTGGGTGAGCTCCTACAATGAGCAGTTCTTC. This sequence encodes CASSVSWVSSYNEQFF.

This clonotype was seen ten or more times. The chain joins TRBV20-1 to TRBJ2-1; TRBD2 aligns across 12 bases. Per germline, CDR1 DFQATT and CDR2 SNEGSKA (reference sequence). The trim removed 7 bases at V and 6 bases at J, leaving 7 bases unmatched. The CDR3 spans 14 residues. DNA for the CDR3: TGCAGTGAGATGGGACTAGCGGGTCTCAATGAGCAGTTCTTC. As protein: CSEMGLAGLNEQFF.

This clonotype came up a few times. The chain is built from TRBV28 and TRBJ2-7, with no clear D. Germline V gives CDR1 MDHEN, CDR2 SYDVKM. Trimming took 4 bases from V and 6 from J, leaving 10 bases between them. The CDR3 runs 12 residues. This chain's CDR3 is CASSSVPGEQYF. The CDR3 DNA reads TGTGCCAGCAGTTCGGTCCCTGGCGAGCAGTACTTC.

A few counts support this clonotype. This chain links TRBV2 with TRBJ2-5, with D hard to call. V lost 7 bases to trimming and J lost 5 bases, with 14 bases between them. In germline, CDR1 is SNHLY, CDR2 FYNNEI. CDR3 size: 13 residues. The chain's CDR3 is CASTGRASETQYF. CDR3 DNA sequence: TGTGCCAGCACTGGCCGGGCAAGTGAGACCCAGTACTTC.

The V and J genes are TRBV5-5 and TRBJ1-2, with unresolved D. The CDR3 runs 15 residues. Trimming pared 3 bases from V and 4 bases from J, leaving 16 bases between. Germline V gives CDR1 SGHKS, CDR2 YYEKEE (reference sequence). CDR3 sequence (DNA): TGTGCCAGCAGCTCCTACCTTGGTGGCGGCTATGGCTACACCTTC. The encoded protein is CASSSYLGGGYGYTF.

The chain employs TRBV5-1 and TRBJ2-5, with D perhaps TRBD1 or TRBD2 (5 bases each). Trimming removed 4 bases at V and 5 bases at J, with 15 bases between. This CDR3 spans 14 amino acids. Germline assignment: CDR1 SGHRS and CDR2 YFSETQ. CDR3 bases: TGCGCCAGCAGCAGGGGAGATAGTGGGGAGACCCAGTACTTC. Protein sequence: CASSRGDSGETQYF.

This rearrangement joins TRBV4-1 to TRBJ2-7, with D uncertain. CDR1 MGHRA and CDR2 YSYEKL come from the germline V gene. The CDR3 consists of 15 residues. Trimming left V 5 bases short and J 3 bases short, with 17 bases between. The CDR3: CASSFNGEQSYEQYF. As DNA, the CDR3 is TGCGCCAGCAGCTTCAATGGGGAACAGAGCTACGAGCAGTACTTC.